The following is a T cell receptor beta chain sequence with its context. The record originates from a study of shared clonotypes between healthy human individuals. Looking at the study overall: Researchers drew samples from two women and three men aged 18 to 49.

From germline, CDR1 is SGHKS and CDR2 YYEKEE (reference sequence). Trimming removed 3 bases at V and 1 base at J, with 10 bases between. CDR3 length equals 14 residues. Each PCR replicate run on unsorted PBMC took in 250 to 350 ng DNA, tens of thousands of T cell genomes. The protocol was immunoSEQ multiplex PCR, while the TCRdb copy is restricted to in-frame clones and leaves out a portion. Of about 470,000 clones listed, about four fifths were seen once; the top ten hold less than 15%. The receptor comes from a woman in her thirties or forties in good health. Some clones in this sample may be carry-over from other donors' samples. The specimen sequenced was PBMCs. This chain uses TRBV5-5 with TRBJ1-1; tentative D call: TRBD1 (5 bases). The CDR3 DNA is TGTGCCAGCAGCTGGGGCGGTCCGAACACTGAAGCTTTCTTT. It codes for CASSWGGPNTEAFF. The entire variable domain, with the rest obtained from reference TRBV5-5 and TRBJ1-1, is as follows: DAGVTQSPTHLIKTRGQQVTLRCSPISGHKSVSWYQQVLGQGPQFIFQYYEKEERGRGNFPDRFSARQFPNYSSELNVNALLLGDSALYLCASSWGGPNTEAFFGQGTRLTVV.